The subject of this entry is one T cell receptor (beta chain). This record belongs to a study of T cell responses to AZD1222 COVID-19 vaccine. Overall study context: Analyses pooled second doses at about 4 or about 12 weeks.

Sequenced by immunoSEQ multiplex PCR; TCRdb stores in-frame clones only, minus some. Of approximately 190,000 clones in the sample, roughly 92% were seen once. Germline CDR1 SGHVS, CDR2 FNYEAQ. The length of the CDR3 is 13 residues. Trimming shortened V by 0 bases and J by 5 bases, and 7 bases separated the two germline ends. The material sequenced was peripheral blood, taken on day 0 of AZD1222 vaccination. The rearrangement links TRBV7-6 to TRBJ1-1; D is uncertain. The clonotype comes from an adult in good health. CDR3 nucleotides: TGTGCCAGCAGCTTAGCGAAAGGGACTGAAGCTTTCTTT. Protein sequence: CASSLAKGTEAFF. The whole variable domain, filled in from reference TRBV7-6 and TRBJ1-1, reads GAGVSQSPRYKVTKRGQDVALRCDPISGHVSLYWYRQALGQGPEFLTYFNYEAQQDKSGLPNDRFSAERPEGSISTLTIQRTEQRDSAMYRCASSLAKGTEAFFGQGTRLTVV.